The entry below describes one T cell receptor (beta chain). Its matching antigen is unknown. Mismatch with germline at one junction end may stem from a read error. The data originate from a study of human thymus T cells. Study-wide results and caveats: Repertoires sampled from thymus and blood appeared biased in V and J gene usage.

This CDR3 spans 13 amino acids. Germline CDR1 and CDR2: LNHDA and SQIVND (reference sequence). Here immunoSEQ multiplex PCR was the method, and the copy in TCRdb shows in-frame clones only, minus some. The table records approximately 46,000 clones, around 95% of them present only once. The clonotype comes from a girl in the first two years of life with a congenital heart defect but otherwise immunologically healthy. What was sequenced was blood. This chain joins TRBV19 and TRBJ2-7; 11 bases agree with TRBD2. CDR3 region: CASSPGRLAGPLF. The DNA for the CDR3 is TGTGCCAGTAGTCCCGGAAGACTAGCGGGACCCCTTTTC.